This T cell receptor (beta chain) was sequenced for a study of cytomegalovirus exposure and HLA in healthy donors. About the study: Some 85 million unique TCRs from HLA-typed donors were held in an early data release. Study-wide results and limits: The majority of CMV-associated TCR beta chains were reported as apparently HLA-restricted in a later analysis. For cytomegalovirus status, the classifier reportedly gave diagnoses with high specificity and sensitivity.

60 Vbeta and 13 Jbeta primers were used in PCR. The assay was immunoSEQ multiplex PCR, and TCRdb's table has in-frame clones only and misses some. The sample shows roughly 150,000 clones, under 70% of them seen only once. Losses at the gene ends were 1 base for V and 1 base for J; bases not matched to a gene: 5. Germline-derived CDR1 and CDR2 are SGHTA and FQGNSA. The CDR3 totals 17 residues. In regard to this clone: What it recognizes is unknown.

This sequence joins TRBV7-2 and TRBJ2-5; 11 bases align to TRBD2. Material: PBMCs. This receptor was taken from a man aged 25-45 years in good health and CMV-seropositive. The CDR3 DNA is TGTGCCAGCAGCTTAGGGGGTAGCGGGAGGGCCCAAGAGACCCAGTACTTC. Protein product: CASSLGGSGRAQETQYF.